The 21 T cell receptor beta chains presented below share a single source sample, sequenced in a study of blood T cell repertoires in COVID-19. TCRdb's table, derived via immunoSEQ multiplex PCR, lists solely in-frame clones and lacks some. The table lists about 44,000 clones, about 85% of them singletons. What was sequenced was peripheral blood. The receptors come from a woman over 75 in a cohort sampled during active or convalescent COVID-19.

This clone was seen once. The V call is TRBV1, the J call TRBJ1-6. TRBV1 is described as a pseudogene. The CDR3 totals 18 residues. The CDR3 loop reads CTSSQDRGGRSYNSPLHF. The CDR3 DNA sequence: TGCACCAGCAGCCAAGATAGGGGCGGGAGATCCTATAATTCACCCCTCCACTTT.

As for this clone: The sample has other DNA sequences that encode this CDR3 too. V is TRBV4-3 and J is TRBJ1-1, with no clear D. Germline V gene sequence: CDR1 LGHNA, CDR2 YSLEER. This CDR3 has 13 residues. V lost 1 base and J 1 base, leaving 4 bases between the germline ends. The CDR3 sequence is CASSQAGNTEAFF. The CDR3 DNA is TGCGCCAGCAGCCAAGCCGGGAACACTGAAGCTTTCTTT.

The gene calls are TRBV7-8 and TRBJ2-2, with 7 bases matching TRBD1. The CDR3 runs to 15 residues. Germline CDR1 is SGHVS and CDR2 is FQNEAQ. The trim removed 2 bases at V and 1 base at J, leaving 1 base unmatched. The CDR3 nucleotides are TGTGCCAGCAGCTTAAGGACAGGGAACACCGGGGAGCTGTTTTTT. Its protein product is CASSLRTGNTGELFF.

The V and J genes are TRBV7-2 and TRBJ2-3; 12 positions match TRBD2. The junction had 6 bases not matched to a gene; V was cut back by 4 bases and J by 1 base. In germline, CDR1 is SGHTA, CDR2 FQGNSA. The CDR3 covers 17 residues. The CDR3 nucleotides are TGTGCCAGCAGCTCCAGGGGGACTAGCGGGCGCACAGATACGCAGTATTTT. Translated, it gives CASSSRGTSGRTDTQYF.

V usage is TRBV6-2 or TRBV6-3 and J usage is TRBJ2-5; TRBD1 agrees at 11 bases. Trimming removed 1 base from V and 5 bases from J; junction bases left unmatched: 6. The CDR3 covers 16 residues. Germline-derived CDR1 and CDR2 are MNHEY and SVGEGT. Here the CDR3 reads CASSYYLDRGLETQYF. The DNA for the CDR3 is TGTGCCAGCAGTTACTACCTGGACAGGGGGCTTGAGACCCAGTACTTC.

This clone appeared once. The chain carries TRBV7-2 and TRBJ1-2; tentative D call: TRBD1 (6 bases). The CDR3 covers 14 residues. The germline V gene has CDR1 SGHTA and CDR2 FQGNSA. Trimming shortened V by 5 bases and J by 4 bases, and 14 bases separated the two germline ends. The DNA for the CDR3 is TGTGCCAGCAGCCAAAACAGGGCTGGCTATGGCTACACCTTC. As protein: CASSQNRAGYGYTF.

The J gene is TRBJ2-3, the V gene TRBV7-8; D perhaps matches TRBD2 (6 bases). The CDR3 covers 14 residues. Germline CDR1 is SGHVS and CDR2 is FQNEAQ. Trimming shortened V by 0 bases and J by 7 bases, and 11 bases separated the two germline ends. The CDR3 DNA follows: TGTGCCAGCAGCTTAGCAACGGGAGTTAATACGCAGTATTTT. The encoded protein is CASSLATGVNTQYF.

The V gene is TRBV27, the J gene TRBJ1-5, with D uncertain. The V and J ends lost 5 bases and 0 bases respectively, with 5 bases between them. The CDR3 consists of 13 residues. Germline V lookup: CDR1 MNHEY, CDR2 SMNVEV (reference sequence). The CDR3 DNA is TGTGCCAGCAGTCGCTATAGCAATCAGCCCCAGCATTTT. As protein: CASSRYSNQPQHF.

This chain uses TRBV12-3 or TRBV12-4 with TRBJ2-1, with D uncertain. V gave up 6 bases and J gave up 6 bases, with 9 bases separating them. This CDR3 contains 12 residues. CDR3 amino acids: CASRSGFNEQFF. The CDR3 nucleotides read TGTGCCAGCAGGTCCGGGTTCAATGAGCAGTTCTTC.

CDR3 protein: CASSHHGDRVNEQYF. The CDR3, as DNA: TGTGCCAGCAGTCATCATGGGGACAGGGTAAACGAGCAGTACTTC. The chain combines TRBV9 with TRBJ2-7, with 9 bases lining up with TRBD1. Per the germline V gene, CDR1 is SGDLS and CDR2 is YYNGEE. The CDR3 spans 15 residues. V lost 5 bases, J lost 5 bases, and 11 bases stayed unmatched.

The chain carries TRBV19 and TRBJ2-7, with 7 bases lining up with TRBD1. After removal of 10 bases from V and 6 bases from J, the junction contained 12 bases not matched to a gene. The germline CDR1 and CDR2 sequences are LNHDA and SQIVND (reference sequence). The CDR3 loop spans 13 amino acids. This CDR3 reads CATSQGFGGEQYF. The CDR3 coding sequence is TGTGCCACCTCACAGGGGTTTGGGGGCGAGCAGTACTTC.

The J gene is TRBJ2-7, the V gene TRBV11-3; D might be TRBD1 (6 bases). Germline values: CDR1 SGHNT, CDR2 YENEEA. Trimming cost V 6 bases and J 9 bases, with 27 bases left between them. This CDR3 region has 16 residues. CDR3 loop: CASSVSMDRGSFGQYF. CDR3 nucleotides: TGTGCCAGCAGTGTTAGCATGGACAGAGGGAGTTTCGGGCAGTACTTC.

The chain couples TRBV2 to TRBJ1-3, with D uncertain. CDR3 length: 15 amino acids. V was clipped by 1 base and J by 4 bases, with 11 bases between them. Germline V gene sequence: CDR1 SNHLY, CDR2 FYNNEI. CDR3 region: CASSEGTLEGNTIYF. CDR3 in DNA: TGTGCCAGCAGTGAAGGGACTCTGGAGGGAAACACCATATATTTT.

The chain uses TRBV5-6 and TRBJ1-5; D gene ambiguous. This CDR3 region has 15 residues. Germline values: CDR1 SGHDT, CDR2 YYEEEE. Trimming removed 5 bases at V and 2 bases at J, with 14 bases between. CDR3 in DNA: TGTGCCAGCAGTCGGGGAGGGTATGGCAATCAGCCCCAGCATTTT. It translates to CASSRGGYGNQPQHF. Together with reference TRBV5-6 and TRBJ1-5, the CDR3 gives the full variable domain: DAGVTQSPTHLIKTRGQQVTLRCSPKSGHDTVSWYQQALGQGPQFIFQYYEEEERQRGNFPDRFSGHQFPNYSSELNVNALLLGDSALYLCASSRGGYGNQPQHFGDGTRLSIL.

The chain links TRBV11-2 to TRBJ2-7; 8 positions agree with TRBD1. Germline V gene lookup returns CDR1 SGHAT and CDR2 FQNNGV. This CDR3 region has 15 residues. The V gene end was trimmed by 2 bases and the J gene end by 1 base; junction bases not matched to a gene: 4. CDR3 in amino acids: CASSLWTGLSYEQYF. The CDR3 DNA is TGTGCCAGCAGCTTATGGACAGGGTTATCCTACGAGCAGTACTTC. Variable domain in full (rest from reference TRBV11-2 and TRBJ2-7): EAGVAQSPRYKIIEKRQSVAFWCNPISGHATLYWYQQILGQGPKLLIQFQNNGVVDDSQLPKDRFSAERLKGVDSTLKIQPAKLEDSAVYLCASSLWTGLSYEQYFGPGTRLTVT.

The chain links TRBV2 to TRBJ1-5, with 8 bases that match TRBD1. This CDR3 has 13 amino acids. CDR1 SNHLY and CDR2 FYNNEI come from the germline V gene. Trimming cost V 7 bases and J 4 bases; bases outside gene matches: 3. This CDR3 reads CASTDRGNQPQHF. The CDR3 coding sequence is TGTGCCAGCACCGACAGGGGTAATCAGCCCCAGCATTTT.

The rearrangement joins TRBV7-2 to TRBJ2-1; D is perhaps TRBD1 (6 bases). There are 14 residues in the CDR3. From germline, CDR1 is SGHTA and CDR2 FQGNSA. V lost 5 bases, J lost 2 bases, and 10 bases lay in between. The CDR3: CASSTRTAYNEQFF. As DNA, the CDR3 is TGTGCCAGCAGCACCCGGACAGCCTACAATGAGCAGTTCTTC.

The chain uses TRBV9 and TRBJ2-3; D is undetermined. With 0 bases removed from V and 2 bases from J, the gap between germline ends came to 16 bases. This CDR3 has 17 amino acids. Germline-derived CDR1 and CDR2 are SGDLS and YYNGEE. CDR3 nucleotides: TGTGCCAGCAGCGTAGAGTCAAGTGGCCTTTCCACAGATACGCAGTATTTT. Protein product: CASSVESSGLSTDTQYF.

The chain joins TRBV12-3 or TRBV12-4 to TRBJ1-2; D is perhaps TRBD1 (5 bases). The CDR3 loop spans 11 amino acids. The V end was cut by 6 bases, the J end by 8 bases, with 10 bases between. The CDR3 DNA reads as TGTGCCAGCAGCCCAGGGATAGGCTACACCTTC. The encoded protein is CASSPGIGYTF.

The chain is built from TRBV6-5 and TRBJ1-3, with 8 positions matching TRBD1. Germline CDR1 reads MNHEY; CDR2 reads SVGAGI. This CDR3 has 13 amino acids. Trimming took 6 bases from V and 7 from J; bases not matched to a gene: 5. CDR3 DNA: TGTGCCAGCAGCCAGGGGGCCGCTAACACCATATATTTT. This codes for CASSQGAANTIYF.

J is TRBJ1-4 and V is TRBV11-2; D is ambiguous. Germline loops: CDR1 SGHAT, CDR2 FQNNGV. Trimming removed 0 bases from V and 3 bases from J, with 8 bases in between. The CDR3 is 15 amino acids. CDR3 residues: CASSLDPRANEKLFF. The CDR3 nucleotides read TGTGCCAGCAGCTTAGATCCGAGAGCTAATGAAAAACTGTTTTTT.